These T cell receptor beta chains were read from a single sample in a study of CD4+ T cells in melanoma. Assay used: immunoSEQ multiplex PCR; TCRdb lists only in-frame clones, some missing. The data hold around 12,000 clones, with less than 70% observed a single time. Sequenced sample: cells from a culture (not recorded whether cultured in vitro). The receptors derive from a human donor with melanoma. Both conserved end residues are part of each CDR3. A D gene is named only where the DNA matches it firmly. Only part of the rows carry a size: once, few, many, or a class if the clone is expanded.

v_gene: TRBV6-1; j_gene: TRBJ2-7; abundance: .; d_gene: TRBD1; CDR3aa: CASSDRGQGFTYEQYF; CDR3nt: TGTGCCAGCAGTGACCGCGGACAGGGGTTCACCTACGAGCAGTACTTC
v_gene: TRBV5-4; j_gene: TRBJ1-2; abundance: .; d_gene: .; CDR3aa: CASSPDSNYGYTF; CDR3nt: TGTGCCAGCAGCCCCGACAGTAACTATGGCTACACCTTC
v_gene: TRBV5-6; j_gene: TRBJ1-1; abundance: .; d_gene: .; CDR3aa: CASSLEGVAFF; CDR3nt: TGTGCCAGCAGCTTGGAGGGGGTGGCTTTCTTT
v_gene: TRBV7-8; j_gene: TRBJ2-7; abundance: .; d_gene: .; CDR3aa: CASSLGVGTGYEQYF; CDR3nt: TGTGCCAGCAGCTTAGGTGTTGGGACGGGTTACGAGCAGTACTTC
v_gene: TRBV7-9; j_gene: TRBJ1-1; abundance: .; d_gene: .; CDR3aa: CASSTTSRGANTEAFF; CDR3nt: TGTGCCAGCAGCACTACCTCCCGAGGGGCGAACACTGAAGCTTTCTTT
v_gene: TRBV30; j_gene: TRBJ2-1; abundance: .; d_gene: .; CDR3aa: CAWSVRSYNEQFF; CDR3nt: TGTGCCTGGAGTGTAAGGTCCTACAATGAGCAGTTCTTC
v_gene: TRBV30; j_gene: TRBJ2-7; abundance: .; d_gene: .; CDR3aa: CAWSIGWDTYEQYF; CDR3nt: TGTGCCTGGAGTATCGGGTGGGATACCTACGAGCAGTACTTC
v_gene: TRBV5-1; j_gene: TRBJ2-3; abundance: few; d_gene: .; CDR3aa: CASSRRAVDSTDTQYF; CDR3nt: TGCGCCAGCAGCCGGCGAGCGGTGGACAGCACAGATACGCAGTATTTT
v_gene: TRBV29-1; j_gene: TRBJ1-2; abundance: .; d_gene: .; CDR3aa: CSVENGGAYGYTF; CDR3nt: TGCAGCGTTGAAAACGGGGGGGCCTATGGCTACACCTTC
v_gene: TRBV18; j_gene: TRBJ1-4; abundance: .; d_gene: .; CDR3aa: CASSPVGHRSSNEKLFF; CDR3nt: TGTGCCAGCTCACCAGTTGGACACCGGAGTTCTAATGAAAAACTGTTTTTT
v_gene: TRBV5-1; j_gene: TRBJ2-2; abundance: .; d_gene: TRBD1; CDR3aa: CASSWTGLNTGELFF; CDR3nt: TGCGCCAGCAGCTGGACAGGGCTGAACACCGGGGAGCTGTTTTTT
v_gene: TRBV25-1; j_gene: TRBJ2-7; abundance: .; d_gene: .; CDR3aa: CASSEYVGGVQYF; CDR3nt: TGTGCCAGCAGTGAATATGTGGGTGGAGTCCAGTACTTC
v_gene: TRBV19; j_gene: TRBJ2-5; abundance: .; d_gene: TRBD2; CDR3aa: CASSIGISGGLKTQYF; CDR3nt: TGTGCCAGTAGTATAGGGATTAGCGGGGGATTGAAGACCCAGTACTTC
v_gene: TRBV30; j_gene: TRBJ2-3; abundance: .; d_gene: TRBD2; CDR3aa: CAWSLGRLAGGGDTQYF; CDR3nt: TGTGCCTGGAGCCTAGGGAGGCTAGCGGGGGGCGGGGATACGCAGTATTTT
v_gene: TRBV6-6; j_gene: TRBJ1-2; abundance: .; d_gene: TRBD1; CDR3aa: CASSRYLGQGASGYTF; CDR3nt: TGTGCCAGCAGCCGTTACCTTGGACAGGGGGCTTCGGGCTACACCTTC
v_gene: TRBV11-2; j_gene: TRBJ1-4; abundance: .; d_gene: .; CDR3aa: CASSLSQGATNEKLFF; CDR3nt: TGTGCCAGCAGCTTATCCCAGGGCGCAACTAATGAAAAACTGTTTTTT
v_gene: TRBV2; j_gene: TRBJ1-2; abundance: medium-sized; d_gene: .; CDR3aa: CASTPLEGYYGYTF; CDR3nt: TGTGCCAGCACCCCACTCGAGGGTTACTATGGCTACACCTTC
v_gene: TRBV5-4; j_gene: TRBJ2-1; abundance: .; d_gene: TRBD2; CDR3aa: CASSLEAGLNNEQFF; CDR3nt: TGTGCCAGCAGCTTGGAAGCGGGGTTAAACAATGAGCAGTTCTTC
v_gene: TRBV12-2; j_gene: TRBJ2-7; abundance: .; d_gene: .; CDR3aa: CASRLAGRTPRGEQYF; CDR3nt: TGTGCAAGTCGCTTAGCGGGGCGTACCCCCCGGGGCGAGCAGTACTTC
v_gene: TRBV20-1; j_gene: TRBJ1-1; abundance: .; d_gene: .; CDR3aa: CSASRGREAFF; CDR3nt: TGCAGTGCTAGCAGGGGCCGTGAAGCTTTCTTT
v_gene: TRBV11-2; j_gene: TRBJ1-2; abundance: .; d_gene: TRBD1; CDR3aa: CASSLGLRTGLTF; CDR3nt: TGTGCCAGCAGCTTAGGATTAAGGACAGGGCTCACCTTC
v_gene: TRBV5-1; j_gene: TRBJ1-1; abundance: .; d_gene: .; CDR3aa: CASSATPGVRTEAFF; CDR3nt: TGCGCCAGCAGCGCAACCCCAGGGGTAAGAACTGAAGCTTTCTTT
v_gene: TRBV2; j_gene: TRBJ1-4; abundance: .; d_gene: TRBD1; CDR3aa: CASQRLGTGSEKLFF; CDR3nt: TGTGCCAGCCAGCGCCTCGGGACAGGGAGTGAAAAACTGTTTTTT
v_gene: TRBV7-9; j_gene: TRBJ1-4; abundance: .; d_gene: .; CDR3aa: CASSGMGAREKLFF; CDR3nt: TGTGCCAGCAGCGGTATGGGGGCGAGGGAAAAACTGTTTTTT
v_gene: TRBV2; j_gene: TRBJ1-1; abundance: few; d_gene: .; CDR3aa: CASSAWLGTEAFF; CDR3nt: TGTGCCAGCAGTGCGTGGCTGGGCACTGAAGCTTTCTTT
v_gene: TRBV29-1; j_gene: TRBJ2-3; abundance: .; d_gene: .; CDR3aa: CSATSTDTQYF; CDR3nt: TGCAGCGCCACGAGCACAGATACGCAGTATTTT
v_gene: TRBV19; j_gene: TRBJ2-1; abundance: .; d_gene: .; CDR3aa: CASTEGGNHEQFF; CDR3nt: TGTGCCAGTACCGAGGGGGGCAACCATGAGCAGTTCTTC
v_gene: TRBV11-2; j_gene: TRBJ1-5; abundance: .; d_gene: TRBD1; CDR3aa: CASSFDRESNQPQHF; CDR3nt: TGTGCCAGCAGCTTCGACAGGGAGAGCAATCAGCCCCAGCATTTT
v_gene: TRBV4-1; j_gene: TRBJ2-1; abundance: few; d_gene: TRBD1; CDR3aa: CASSLTGGSYNEQFF; CDR3nt: TGCGCCAGCAGCCTGACAGGGGGATCATACAATGAGCAGTTCTTC
v_gene: TRBV5-4; j_gene: TRBJ2-2; abundance: .; d_gene: TRBD1; CDR3aa: CASSSRAGGAMEDTGELFF; CDR3nt: TGTGCCAGCAGCTCTCGGGCAGGGGGCGCGATGGAAGACACCGGGGAGCTGTTTTTT
v_gene: TRBV4-1; j_gene: TRBJ2-2; abundance: few; d_gene: TRBD2; CDR3aa: CASTRAGDPSNTGELFF; CDR3nt: TGCGCCAGTACTAGAGCGGGGGACCCGTCGAACACCGGGGAGCTGTTTTTT
v_gene: TRBV14; j_gene: TRBJ1-2; abundance: .; d_gene: .; CDR3aa: CTSSPTAGVYGYTF; CDR3nt: TGTACCAGCAGCCCCACCGCAGGGGTCTATGGCTACACCTTC
v_gene: TRBV6-1; j_gene: TRBJ2-2; abundance: .; d_gene: .; CDR3aa: CASSEGGANTGELFF; CDR3nt: TGTGCCAGCAGTGAAGGGGGGGCGAACACCGGGGAGCTGTTTTTT
v_gene: TRBV30; j_gene: TRBJ1-6; abundance: few; d_gene: .; CDR3aa: CAWSGQVLSPLHF; CDR3nt: TGTGCCTGGAGTGGACAGGTCCTTTCACCCCTCCACTTT
v_gene: TRBV10-3; j_gene: TRBJ2-2; abundance: .; d_gene: TRBD2; CDR3aa: CAISSTSGGAGELFF; CDR3nt: TGTGCCATCAGTTCTACTAGCGGGGGGGCCGGGGAGCTGTTTTTT
v_gene: TRBV6-5; j_gene: TRBJ2-5; abundance: .; d_gene: TRBD2; CDR3aa: CASSYSTSGDPKTQYF; CDR3nt: TGTGCCAGCAGTTACTCGACTAGCGGGGATCCCAAGACCCAGTACTTC
v_gene: TRBV27; j_gene: TRBJ2-7; abundance: .; d_gene: TRBD1; CDR3aa: CASSRSGGSPYEQYF; CDR3nt: TGTGCCAGCAGCCGATCAGGGGGATCACCCTACGAGCAGTACTTC
v_gene: TRBV6-6; j_gene: TRBJ1-1; abundance: .; d_gene: .; CDR3aa: CASSPRGNTEAFF; CDR3nt: TGTGCCAGCAGCCCGAGAGGGAACACTGAAGCTTTCTTT
v_gene: TRBV6-1; j_gene: TRBJ1-1; abundance: .; d_gene: .; CDR3aa: CASSARGRNTEAFF; CDR3nt: TGTGCCAGCAGTGCTCGCGGGAGGAACACTGAAGCTTTCTTT